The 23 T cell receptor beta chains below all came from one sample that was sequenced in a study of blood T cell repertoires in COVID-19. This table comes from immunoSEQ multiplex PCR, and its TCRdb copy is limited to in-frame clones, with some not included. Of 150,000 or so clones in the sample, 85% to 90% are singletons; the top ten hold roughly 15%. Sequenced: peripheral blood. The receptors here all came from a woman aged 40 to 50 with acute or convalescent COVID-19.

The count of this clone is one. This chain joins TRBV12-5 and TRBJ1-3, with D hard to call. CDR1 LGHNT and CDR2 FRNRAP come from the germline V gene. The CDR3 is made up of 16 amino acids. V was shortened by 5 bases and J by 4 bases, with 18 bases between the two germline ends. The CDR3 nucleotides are TGTGCTAGTGGTCCCGGTAGGCCAGGCCTCGGAAACACCATATATTTT. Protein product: CASGPGRPGLGNTIYF.

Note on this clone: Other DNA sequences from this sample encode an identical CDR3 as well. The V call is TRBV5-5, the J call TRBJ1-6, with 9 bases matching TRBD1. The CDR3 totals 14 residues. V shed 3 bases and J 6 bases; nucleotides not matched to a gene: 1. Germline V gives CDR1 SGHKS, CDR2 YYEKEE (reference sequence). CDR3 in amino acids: CASSSDRGNSPLHF. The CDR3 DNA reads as TGTGCCAGCAGCTCGGACAGGGGTAATTCACCCCTCCACTTT. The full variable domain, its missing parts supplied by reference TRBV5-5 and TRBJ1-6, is DAGVTQSPTHLIKTRGQQVTLRCSPISGHKSVSWYQQVLGQGPQFIFQYYEKEERGRGNFPDRFSARQFPNYSSELNVNALLLGDSALYLCASSSDRGNSPLHFGNGTRLTVT.

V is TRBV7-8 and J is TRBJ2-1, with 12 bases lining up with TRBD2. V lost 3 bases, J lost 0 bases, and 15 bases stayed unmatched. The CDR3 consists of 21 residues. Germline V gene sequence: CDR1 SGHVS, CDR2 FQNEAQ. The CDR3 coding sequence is TGTGCCAGCAGCTTTATGGTGAGGACTAGCGGGGTAAATAGCTCCTACAATGAGCAGTTCTTC. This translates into CASSFMVRTSGVNSSYNEQFF.

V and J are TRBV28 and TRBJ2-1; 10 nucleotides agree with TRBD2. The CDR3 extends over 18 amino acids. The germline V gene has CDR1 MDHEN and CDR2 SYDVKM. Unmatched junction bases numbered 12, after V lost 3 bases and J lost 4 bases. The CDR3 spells CASSFLFSSGRKYNEQFF. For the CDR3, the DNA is TGTGCCAGCAGTTTTTTATTCTCTAGCGGGAGAAAGTACAATGAGCAGTTCTTC.

This chain's CDR3 is CAWNPGPSGNTIYF. Here the CDR3 DNA reads TGTGCCTGGAACCCAGGGCCCTCTGGAAACACCATATATTTT. V usage is TRBV30 and J usage is TRBJ1-3; tentative D call: TRBD1 (5 bases). The V gene's germline CDR1 is GTSNPN and CDR2 SVGIG (reference sequence). This CDR3 has 14 residues. V dropped 4 bases and J dropped 0 bases, with 10 bases sitting between them. The full variable domain, completed using reference TRBV30 and TRBJ1-3, is SQTIHQWPATLVQPVGSPLSLECTVEGTSNPNLYWYRQAAGRGLQLLFYSVGIGQISSEVPQNLSASRPQDRQFILSSKKLLLSDSGFYLCAWNPGPSGNTIYFGEGSWLTVV.

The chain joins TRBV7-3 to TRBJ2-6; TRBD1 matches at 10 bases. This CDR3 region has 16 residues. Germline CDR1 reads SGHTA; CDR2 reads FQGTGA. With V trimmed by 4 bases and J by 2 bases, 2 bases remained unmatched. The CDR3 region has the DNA TGTGCCAGCAGCTCGGGGACAGGGGCTGGGGCCAACGTCCTGACTTTC. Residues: CASSSGTGAGANVLTF.

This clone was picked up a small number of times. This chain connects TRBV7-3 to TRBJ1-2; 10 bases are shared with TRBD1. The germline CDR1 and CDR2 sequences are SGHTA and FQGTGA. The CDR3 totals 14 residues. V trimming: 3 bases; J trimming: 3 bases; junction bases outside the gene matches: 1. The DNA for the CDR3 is TGTGCCAGCAGCTTGGGGACAGGGGACTATGGCTACACCTTC. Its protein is CASSLGTGDYGYTF.

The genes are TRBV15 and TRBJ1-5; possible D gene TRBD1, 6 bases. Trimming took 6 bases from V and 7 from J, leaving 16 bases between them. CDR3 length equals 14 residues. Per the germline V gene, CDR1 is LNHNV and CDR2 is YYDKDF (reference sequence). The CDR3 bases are TGTGCCACCAGTCCGGACAGCCTCGGGCAGCCCCAGCATTTT. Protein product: CATSPDSLGQPQHF.

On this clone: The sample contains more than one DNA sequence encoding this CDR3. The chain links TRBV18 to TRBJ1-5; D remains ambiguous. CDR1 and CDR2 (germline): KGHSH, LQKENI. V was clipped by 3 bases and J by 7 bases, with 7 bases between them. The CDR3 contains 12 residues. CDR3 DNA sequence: TGTGCCAGCTCACCGGGTAGCCAGCCCCAGCATTTT. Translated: CASSPGSQPQHF. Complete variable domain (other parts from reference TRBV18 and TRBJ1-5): NAGVMQNPRHLVRRRGQEARLRCSPMKGHSHVYWYRQLPEEGLKFMVYLQKENIIDESGMPKERFSAEFPKEGPSILRIQQVVRGDSAAYFCASSPGSQPQHFGDGTRLSIL.

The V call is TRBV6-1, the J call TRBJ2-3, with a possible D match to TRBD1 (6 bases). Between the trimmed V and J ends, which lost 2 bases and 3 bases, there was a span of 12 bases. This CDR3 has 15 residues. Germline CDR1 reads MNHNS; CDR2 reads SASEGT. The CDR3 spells CASSETVRGTDTQYF. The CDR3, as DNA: TGTGCCAGCAGTGAAACGGTCAGGGGTACAGATACGCAGTATTTT.

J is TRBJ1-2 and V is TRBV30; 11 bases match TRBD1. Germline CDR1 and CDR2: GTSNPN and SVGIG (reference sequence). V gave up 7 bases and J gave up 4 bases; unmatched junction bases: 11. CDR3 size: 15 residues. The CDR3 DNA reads TGTGCCTCCTCCGGGACAGGGGGATTTGGCTATGGCTACACCTTC. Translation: CASSGTGGFGYGYTF.

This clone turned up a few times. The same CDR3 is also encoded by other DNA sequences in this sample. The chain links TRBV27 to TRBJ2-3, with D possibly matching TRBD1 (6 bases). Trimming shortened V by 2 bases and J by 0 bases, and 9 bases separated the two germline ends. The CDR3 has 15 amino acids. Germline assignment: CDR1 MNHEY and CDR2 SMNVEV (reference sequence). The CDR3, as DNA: TGTGCCAGCAGTTTACGAGGACAGAGCACAGATACGCAGTATTTT. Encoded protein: CASSLRGQSTDTQYF.

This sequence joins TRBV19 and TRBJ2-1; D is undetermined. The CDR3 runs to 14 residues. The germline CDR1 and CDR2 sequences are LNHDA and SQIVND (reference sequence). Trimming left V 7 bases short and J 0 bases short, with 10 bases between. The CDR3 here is CASTGPSSYNEQFF. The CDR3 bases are TGTGCCAGTACGGGTCCGAGCTCCTACAATGAGCAGTTCTTC.

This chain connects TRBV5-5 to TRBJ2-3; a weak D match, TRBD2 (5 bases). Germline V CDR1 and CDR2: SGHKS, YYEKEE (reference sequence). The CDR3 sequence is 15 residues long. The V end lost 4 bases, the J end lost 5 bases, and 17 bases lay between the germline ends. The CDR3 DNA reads TGTGCCAGCAGCCCTTTCGGGAATGGTGGAGATACGCAGTATTTT. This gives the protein CASSPFGNGGDTQYF.

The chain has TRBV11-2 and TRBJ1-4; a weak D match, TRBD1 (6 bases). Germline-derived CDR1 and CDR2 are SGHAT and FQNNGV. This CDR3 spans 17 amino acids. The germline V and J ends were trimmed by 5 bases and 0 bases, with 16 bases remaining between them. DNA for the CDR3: TGTGCCAGCAGCACGGACAGAAAGGATGCAACTAATGAAAAACTGTTTTTT. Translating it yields CASSTDRKDATNEKLFF.

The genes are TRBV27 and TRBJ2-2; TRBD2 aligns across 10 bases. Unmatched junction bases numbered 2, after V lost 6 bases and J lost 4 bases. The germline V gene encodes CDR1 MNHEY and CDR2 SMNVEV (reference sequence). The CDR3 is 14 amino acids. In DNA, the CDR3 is TGTGCCAGCAGACTAGCGGGGCTCACCGGGGAGCTGTTTTTT. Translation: CASRLAGLTGELFF.

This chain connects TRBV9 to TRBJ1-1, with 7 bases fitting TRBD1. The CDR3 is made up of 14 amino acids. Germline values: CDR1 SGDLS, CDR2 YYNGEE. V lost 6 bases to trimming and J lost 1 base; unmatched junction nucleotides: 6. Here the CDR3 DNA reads TGTGCCAGCAACCGACAGGGACAGAACACTGAAGCTTTCTTT. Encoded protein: CASNRQGQNTEAFF.

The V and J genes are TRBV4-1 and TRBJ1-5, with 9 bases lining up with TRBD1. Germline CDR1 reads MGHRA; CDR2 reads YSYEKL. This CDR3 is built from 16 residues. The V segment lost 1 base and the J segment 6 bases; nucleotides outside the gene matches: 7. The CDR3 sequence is CASSQGPGTGPQPQHF. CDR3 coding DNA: TGCGCCAGCAGCCAAGGCCCTGGGACAGGGCCTCAGCCCCAGCATTTT.

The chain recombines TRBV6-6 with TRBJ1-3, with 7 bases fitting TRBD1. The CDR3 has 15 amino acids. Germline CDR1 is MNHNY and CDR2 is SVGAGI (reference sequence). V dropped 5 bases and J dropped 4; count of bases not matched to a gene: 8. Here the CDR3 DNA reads TGTGCCAGCAGTCTCCGGGACAGCGTGGGAAACACCATATATTTT. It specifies CASSLRDSVGNTIYF.

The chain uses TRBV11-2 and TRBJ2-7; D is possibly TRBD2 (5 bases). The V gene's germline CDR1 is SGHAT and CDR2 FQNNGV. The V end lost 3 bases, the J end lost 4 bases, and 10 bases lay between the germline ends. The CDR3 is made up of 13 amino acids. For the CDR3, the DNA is TGTGCCAGCAGCTTGGGAGAGGTTTACGAGCAGTACTTC. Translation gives CASSLGEVYEQYF.

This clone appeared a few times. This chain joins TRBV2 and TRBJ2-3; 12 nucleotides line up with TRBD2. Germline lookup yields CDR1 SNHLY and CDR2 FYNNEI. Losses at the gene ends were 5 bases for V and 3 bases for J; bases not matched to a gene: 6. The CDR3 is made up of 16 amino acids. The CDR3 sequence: CASSSGLAGLTDTQYF. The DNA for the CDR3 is TGTGCCAGCAGTTCCGGACTAGCGGGGTTAACAGATACGCAGTATTTT.

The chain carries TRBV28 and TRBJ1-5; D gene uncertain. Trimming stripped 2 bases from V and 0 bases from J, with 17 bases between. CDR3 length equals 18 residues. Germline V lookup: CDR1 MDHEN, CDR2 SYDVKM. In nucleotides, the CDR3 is TGTGCCAGCAGTTTACCCAGACACTGGGTCTATAGCAATCAGCCCCAGCATTTT. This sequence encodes CASSLPRHWVYSNQPQHF.

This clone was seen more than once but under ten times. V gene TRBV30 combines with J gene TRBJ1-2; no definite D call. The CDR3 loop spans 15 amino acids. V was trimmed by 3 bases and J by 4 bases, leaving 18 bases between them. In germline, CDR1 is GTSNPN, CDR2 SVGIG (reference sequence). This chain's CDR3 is CAWRAGWALGYGYTF. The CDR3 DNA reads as TGTGCCTGGAGAGCTGGGTGGGCGTTGGGCTATGGCTACACCTTC.